These T cell receptor beta chains were read from a single sample in a study of early T cells in non-severe SARS-CoV-2 infection. Each CDR3 protein gets one entry after TCRdb re-called the 5' RACE reads with MiXCR. The sample has around 27,000 distinct CDR3 sequences, roughly a tenth seen once. Source material: whole blood. Receptors were obtained from an adult who was a healthcare worker with PCR-confirmed SARS-CoV-2 infection or an uninfected control (not recorded which). Both conserved end residues are part of each CDR3. The order of the fields is V gene, D gene, J gene, clone size, CDR3 protein, CDR3 DNA. The D gene is left open where the match is weak. Only part of the rows carry a size: once, few, many, or a class if the clone is expanded.

>TRBV20-1|TRBD1|TRBJ1-5|many
CSAGRTGGNQPQHF
TGCAGTGCTGGGAGGACAGGGGGCAATCAGCCCCAGCATTTT
>TRBV7-9|.|TRBJ1-5|few
CASSLSSPTVGQPQHF
TGTGCCAGCAGCTTAAGCTCACCGACCGTCGGTCAGCCCCAGCATTTT
>TRBV6-2/TRBV6-3|.|TRBJ1-2|many
CASSYSAGGYTF
TGTGCCAGCAGTTACTCGGCGGGTGGCTACACCTTC
>TRBV15|TRBD1|TRBJ1-4|many
CATSKTTLGQGMGTNEKLFF
TGTGCCACCAGCAAAACTACCCTGGGACAGGGAATGGGTACTAATGAAAAACTGTTTTTT
>TRBV4-3|TRBD1|TRBJ1-6|many
CASSQEGGTGRSPLHF
TGCGCCAGCAGCCAAGAAGGGGGGACAGGAAGGTCACCCCTCCACTTT
>TRBV29-1|.|TRBJ1-1|.
CSVDYAGAFF
TGCAGCGTTGATTACGCAGGGGCTTTCTTT
>TRBV12-3/TRBV12-4|TRBD1|TRBJ1-3|few
CASTLSTGGGGNTIYF
TGTGCCAGCACCCTATCGACAGGGGGTGGTGGAAACACCATATATTTT
>TRBV24-1|.|TRBJ2-7|many
CATSDPLTGYGEQYF
TGTGCCACCAGTGATCCCCTTACAGGGTATGGCGAGCAGTACTTC
>TRBV10-3|.|TRBJ2-3|.
CAISEFLQGPDTQYF
TGTGCCATCAGTGAGTTCCTTCAGGGCCCAGATACGCAGTATTTT
>TRBV7-9|TRBD1|TRBJ1-3|many
CASSLAGQYHGNTIYF
TGTGCCAGCAGCTTAGCGGGACAGTACCATGGAAACACCATATATTTT
>TRBV7-2|.|TRBJ2-2|many
CASRLTLNTGELFF
TGTGCCAGCAGGTTAACACTGAACACCGGGGAGCTGTTTTTT
>TRBV7-2|TRBD2|TRBJ2-3|.
CASSTTSGGASDTQYF
TGTGCCAGCAGCACAACTAGCGGGGGGGCCTCAGATACGCAGTATTTT
>TRBV4-3|TRBD2|TRBJ2-7|few
CASSPLAGGSYEQYF
TGCGCCAGCAGCCCCCTAGCGGGGGGCTCCTACGAGCAGTACTTC
>TRBV20-1|TRBD2|TRBJ2-1|many
CRGTKRGYNEQFF
TGCAGGGGGACTAAGCGGGGCTACAATGAGCAGTTCTTC
>TRBV7-2|TRBD1|TRBJ2-2|many
CASSQQGAHTGELFF
TGTGCCAGCAGCCAACAGGGGGCGCACACCGGGGAGCTGTTTTTT
>TRBV6-2/TRBV6-3|.|TRBJ2-6|.
CASSYSWELPSSGANVLTF
TGTGCCAGCAGTTACAGCTGGGAACTCCCCAGCTCTGGGGCCAACGTCCTGACTTTC
>TRBV7-2|TRBD1|TRBJ2-5|many
CASSLAPRTGGSETQYF
TGTGCCAGCAGCTTAGCCCCCCGGACAGGGGGCAGTGAGACCCAGTACTTC
>TRBV12-3/TRBV12-4|TRBD2|TRBJ2-1|many
CASSFIGGAEQFF
TGTGCCAGCAGTTTCATCGGGGGGGCTGAGCAGTTCTTC
>TRBV6-5|.|TRBJ1-2|many
CASSSVQGSGYTF
TGTGCCAGCAGTTCCGTACAGGGAAGTGGCTACACCTTC
>TRBV20-1|.|TRBJ2-7|many
CSAPYTGGYEQYF
TGCAGTGCCCCCTACACCGGGGGCTACGAGCAGTACTTC
>TRBV6-2/TRBV6-3|.|TRBJ2-3|once
CAGGWSTDTQYF
TGTGCCGGAGGTTGGAGCACAGATACGCAGTATTTT
>TRBV6-2/TRBV6-3|.|TRBJ2-7|few
CASRRPGLGDYEQYF
TGTGCCAGCAGGAGACCGGGGCTCGGAGACTACGAGCAGTACTTC
>TRBV7-2|.|TRBJ2-7|many
CASSPGAYEQYF
TGTGCCAGCAGCCCTGGAGCTTACGAGCAGTACTTC
>TRBV7-6|.|TRBJ2-3|.
CASSLGRFTDTQYF
TGTGCCAGCAGCTTAGGGCGGTTTACAGATACGCAGTATTTT
>TRBV9|.|TRBJ1-3|few
CASSVFLGNTIYF
TGTGCCAGCAGCGTATTTTTGGGAAACACCATATATTTT
>TRBV5-1|.|TRBJ1-2|.
CASSLAGDGYTF
TGCGCCAGCAGCTTGGCTGGGGACGGCTACACCTTC
>TRBV7-9|TRBD1|TRBJ1-5|.
CASTRTGNQPQHF
TGTGCCAGCACCCGGACAGGGAATCAGCCCCAGCATTTT
>TRBV12-3/TRBV12-4|.|TRBJ2-1|many
CASRKFNEQFF
TGTGCCAGCAGGAAGTTCAATGAGCAGTTCTTC
>TRBV27|.|TRBJ2-7|many
CASSGGPEQYF
TGTGCCAGCAGTGGGGGCCCGGAGCAGTACTTC
>TRBV18|.|TRBJ2-2|.
CASSPGSSGELFF
TGTGCCAGCTCACCAGGGTCATCCGGGGAGCTGTTTTTT
>TRBV5-5|TRBD1|TRBJ2-2|few
CASSRGTGDTGELFF
TGTGCCAGCAGCCGAGGGACAGGGGACACCGGGGAGCTGTTTTTT
>TRBV7-6|.|TRBJ2-6|many
CASSLTGANVLTF
TGTGCCAGCAGCTTAACTGGGGCCAACGTCCTGACTTTC
>TRBV7-3|TRBD2|TRBJ2-3|many
CASSRGTSGIDTQYF
TGTGCCAGCAGCCGCGGGACTAGCGGGATAGATACGCAGTATTTT
>TRBV2|.|TRBJ2-3|many
CASTRRAGQGTDTQYF
TGTGCCAGCACTCGACGGGCAGGCCAGGGCACAGATACGCAGTATTTT
>TRBV12-5|.|TRBJ2-5|.
CASAPGSGEETQYF
TGTGCTAGTGCCCCCGGTTCTGGGGAAGAGACCCAGTACTTC
>TRBV29-1|TRBD2|TRBJ2-1|few
CSVGTRANEQFF
TGCAGCGTTGGGACTAGGGCGAATGAGCAGTTCTTC
>TRBV6-6|.|TRBJ1-5|many
CASSSNLWGNQPQHF
TGTGCCAGCAGTTCCAACCTTTGGGGGAATCAGCCCCAGCATTTT
>TRBV20-1|TRBD2|TRBJ2-5|many
CSAKPPLAGQETQYF
TGCAGTGCTAAACCCCCGCTAGCGGGGCAAGAGACCCAGTACTTC
>TRBV6-2/TRBV6-3|TRBD1|TRBJ2-3|many
CASSRQGGTDTQYF
TGTGCCAGCAGTCGACAGGGTGGCACAGATACGCAGTATTTT
>TRBV10-3|TRBD1|TRBJ1-6|.
CAISERQGLSPLHF
TGTGCCATCAGTGAGAGACAGGGACTCTCACCCCTCCACTTT
>TRBV12-3/TRBV12-4|.|TRBJ1-5|few
CASSWAGNNQPQHF
TGTGCCAGCAGCTGGGCGGGAAACAATCAGCCCCAGCATTTT
>TRBV30|TRBD1|TRBJ1-4|.
CAWNSGTALNEKLFF
TGTGCCTGGAATTCCGGGACAGCGCTTAATGAAAAACTGTTTTTT
>TRBV27|TRBD1|TRBJ1-1|.
CASSSLTGLNTEAFF
TGTGCCAGCAGCTCGCTGACAGGGCTGAACACTGAAGCTTTCTTT
>TRBV19|.|TRBJ1-2|.
CASTDGAGYGYTF
TGTGCCAGTACGGACGGGGCGGGCTATGGCTACACCTTC
>TRBV15|TRBD1|TRBJ2-7|many
CATSREGGTGQGYEQYF
TGTGCCACCAGCAGAGAAGGGGGGACGGGACAGGGGTACGAGCAGTACTTC
>TRBV18|TRBD1|TRBJ2-4|many
CASSPVRDRVAKNIQYF
TGTGCCAGCTCACCAGTGCGGGACAGGGTGGCCAAAAACATTCAGTACTTC
>TRBV7-8|TRBD2|TRBJ2-1|few
CASSLFTAGAYNEQFF
TGTGCCAGCAGCTTATTCACAGCGGGGGCATACAATGAGCAGTTCTTC
>TRBV28|.|TRBJ2-7|.
CASSLTDTGYYEQYF
TGTGCCAGCAGTTTAACCGATACAGGGTACTACGAGCAGTACTTC
>TRBV20-1|.|TRBJ2-1|many
CSARIPAARGNFNEQFF
TGCAGTGCTAGGATACCGGCGGCCCGGGGTAATTTCAATGAGCAGTTCTTC
>TRBV7-2|.|TRBJ1-1|few
CASSPLPTEAFF
TGTGCCAGCAGCCCCCTCCCCACTGAAGCTTTCTTT
>TRBV7-6|.|TRBJ1-1|many
CASSLGPSRGIDTEAFF
TGTGCCAGCAGCTTAGGACCCTCGAGGGGGATTGACACTGAAGCTTTCTTT
>TRBV6-4|.|TRBJ1-4|few
CASSAEVNEKLFF
TGTGCCAGCAGTGCCGAAGTTAATGAAAAACTGTTTTTT
>TRBV5-4|.|TRBJ1-1|many
CASSLVGAALEAFF
TGTGCCAGCAGCTTGGTAGGGGCCGCCCTTGAAGCTTTCTTT